This TCR beta chain derives from a study of beta chain features in type 1 diabetes. Reverse transcription of all isolated RNA meant that expressed TCRB transcripts were sequenced. The assay was immunoSEQ multiplex PCR, and TCRdb's table has in-frame clones only and misses some. Of some 410,000 clones detected, 11% to 15% appear once; the ten largest clones hold 0.035% to 0.045%. This clone came up a few times. The trim removed 3 bases at V and 7 bases at J, leaving 4 bases unmatched. The germline V gene has CDR1 SEHNR and CDR2 FQNEAQ (reference sequence). The CDR3 totals 15 residues. This receptor was identified in a man aged 25 to 45 in good health. This rearrangement joins TRBV7-9 to TRBJ2-5; 14 positions agree with TRBD2. Sequencing used naive CD4+ T cells from blood. The CDR3 bases are TGTGCCAGCAGCTTGACTAGCGGGAGGGCGGTGACCCAGTACTTC. This gives the protein CASSLTSGRAVTQYF.